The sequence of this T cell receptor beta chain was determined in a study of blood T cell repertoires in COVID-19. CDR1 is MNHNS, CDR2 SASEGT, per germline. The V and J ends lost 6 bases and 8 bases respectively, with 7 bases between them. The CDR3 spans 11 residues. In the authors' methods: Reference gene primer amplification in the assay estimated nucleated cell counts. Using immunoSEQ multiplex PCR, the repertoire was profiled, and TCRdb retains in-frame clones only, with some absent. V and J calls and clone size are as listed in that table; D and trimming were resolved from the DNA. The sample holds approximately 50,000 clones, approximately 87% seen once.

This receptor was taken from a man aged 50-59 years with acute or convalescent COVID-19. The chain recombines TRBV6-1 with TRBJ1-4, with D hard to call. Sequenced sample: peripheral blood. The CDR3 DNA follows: TGTGCCAGCAGCCTCAGAGAAAAACTGTTTTTT. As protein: CASSLREKLFF.